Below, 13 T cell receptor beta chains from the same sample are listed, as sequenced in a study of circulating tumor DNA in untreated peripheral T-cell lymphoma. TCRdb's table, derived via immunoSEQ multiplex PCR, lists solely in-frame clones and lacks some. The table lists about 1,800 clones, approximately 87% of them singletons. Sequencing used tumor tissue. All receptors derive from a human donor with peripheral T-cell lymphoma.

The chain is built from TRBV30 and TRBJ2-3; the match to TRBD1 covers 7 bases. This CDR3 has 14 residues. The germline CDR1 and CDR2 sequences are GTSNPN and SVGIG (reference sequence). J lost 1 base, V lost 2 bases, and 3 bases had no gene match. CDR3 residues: CAWSRGQGTDTQYF. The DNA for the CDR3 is TGTGCCTGGAGTCGAGGACAGGGCACAGATACGCAGTATTTT. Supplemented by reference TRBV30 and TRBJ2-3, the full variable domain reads SQTIHQWPATLVQPVGSPLSLECTVEGTSNPNLYWYRQAAGRGLQLLFYSVGIGQISSEVPQNLSASRPQDRQFILSSKKLLLSDSGFYLCAWSRGQGTDTQYFGPGTRLTVL.

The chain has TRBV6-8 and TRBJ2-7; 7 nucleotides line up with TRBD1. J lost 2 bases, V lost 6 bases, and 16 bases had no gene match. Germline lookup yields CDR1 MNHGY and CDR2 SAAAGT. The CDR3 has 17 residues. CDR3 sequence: CASSNDHRGLATYEQYF. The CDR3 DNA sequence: TGTGCCAGCAGCAACGATCACAGGGGTTTAGCGACCTACGAGCAGTACTTC.

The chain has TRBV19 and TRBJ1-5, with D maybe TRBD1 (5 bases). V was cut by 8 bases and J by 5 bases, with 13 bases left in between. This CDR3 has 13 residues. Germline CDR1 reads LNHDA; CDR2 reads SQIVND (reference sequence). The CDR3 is CASSRDWDQPQHF. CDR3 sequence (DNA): TGTGCCAGTTCCCGGGACTGGGATCAGCCCCAGCATTTT.

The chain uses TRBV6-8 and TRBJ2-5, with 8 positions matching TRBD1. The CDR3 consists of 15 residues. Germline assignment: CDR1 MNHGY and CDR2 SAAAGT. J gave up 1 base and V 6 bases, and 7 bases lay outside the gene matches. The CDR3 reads CASSPSDRGQETQYF. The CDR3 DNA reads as TGTGCCAGCAGCCCGAGCGACAGGGGCCAAGAGACCCAGTACTTC.

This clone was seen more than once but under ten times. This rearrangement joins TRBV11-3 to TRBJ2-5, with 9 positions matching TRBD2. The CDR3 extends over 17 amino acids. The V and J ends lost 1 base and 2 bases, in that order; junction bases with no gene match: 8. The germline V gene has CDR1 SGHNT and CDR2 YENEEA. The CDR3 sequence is CASSLVGGSGGQETQYF. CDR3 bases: TGTGCCAGCAGCTTAGTTGGAGGGAGCGGGGGGCAAGAGACCCAGTACTTC.

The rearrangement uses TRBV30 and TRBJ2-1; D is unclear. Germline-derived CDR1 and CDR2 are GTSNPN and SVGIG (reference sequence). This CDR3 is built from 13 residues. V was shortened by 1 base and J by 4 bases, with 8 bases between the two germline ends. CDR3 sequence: CAWSEFNYNEQFF. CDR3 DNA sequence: TGTGCCTGGAGTGAGTTCAATTACAATGAGCAGTTCTTC.

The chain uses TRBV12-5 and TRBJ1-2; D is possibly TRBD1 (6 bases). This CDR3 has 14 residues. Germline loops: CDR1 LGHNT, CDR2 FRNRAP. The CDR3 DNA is TGTGCCAGCAACCCGGACAGAGCTAACTATGGCTACACCTTC. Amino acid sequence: CASNPDRANYGYTF.

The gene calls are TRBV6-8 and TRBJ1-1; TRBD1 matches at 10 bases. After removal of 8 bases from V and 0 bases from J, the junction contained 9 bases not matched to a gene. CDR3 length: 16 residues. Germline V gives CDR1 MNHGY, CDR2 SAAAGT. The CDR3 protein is CASRPGTGELNTEAFF. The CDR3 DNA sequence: TGTGCCAGCCGACCCGGGACAGGGGAGTTGAACACTGAAGCTTTCTTT.

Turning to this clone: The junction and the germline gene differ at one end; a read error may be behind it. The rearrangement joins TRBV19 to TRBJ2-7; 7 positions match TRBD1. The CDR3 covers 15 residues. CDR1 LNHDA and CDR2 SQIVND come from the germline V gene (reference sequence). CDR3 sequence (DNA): TGTGCCAGTAGGAGAGGAACAGGGGTGTCCTACGAGCAATACTTC. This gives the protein CASRRGTGVSYEQYF.

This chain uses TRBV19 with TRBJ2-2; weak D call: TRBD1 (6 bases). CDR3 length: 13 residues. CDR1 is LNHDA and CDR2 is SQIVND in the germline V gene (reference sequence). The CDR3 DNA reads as TGTGGGACGGGGACAACGAACACCGGGGAGCTGTTTTTT. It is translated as CGTGTTNTGELFF. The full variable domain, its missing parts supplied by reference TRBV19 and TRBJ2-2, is DGGITQSPKYLFRKEGQNVTLSCEQNLNHDAMYWYRQDPGQGLRLIYYSQIVNDFQKGDIAEGYSVSREKKESFPLTVTSAQKNPTAFYLCGTGTTNTGELFFGEGSRLTVL.

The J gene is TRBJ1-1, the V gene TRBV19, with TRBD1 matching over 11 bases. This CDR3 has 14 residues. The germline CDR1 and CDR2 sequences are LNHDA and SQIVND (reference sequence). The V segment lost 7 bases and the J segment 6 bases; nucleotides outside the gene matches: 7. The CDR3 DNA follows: TGTGCCAGTATTGACCCGGGACAGGGGGCTGAAGCTTTCTTT. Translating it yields CASIDPGQGAEAFF. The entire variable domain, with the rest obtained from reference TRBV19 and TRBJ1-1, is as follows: DGGITQSPKYLFRKEGQNVTLSCEQNLNHDAMYWYRQDPGQGLRLIYYSQIVNDFQKGDIAEGYSVSREKKESFPLTVTSAQKNPTAFYLCASIDPGQGAEAFFGQGTRLTVV.

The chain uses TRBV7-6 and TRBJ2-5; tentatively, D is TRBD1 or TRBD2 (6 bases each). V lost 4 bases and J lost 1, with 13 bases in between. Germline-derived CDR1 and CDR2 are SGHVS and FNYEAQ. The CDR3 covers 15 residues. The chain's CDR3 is CASSSPGAVQETQYF. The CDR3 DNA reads TGTGCCAGCAGCTCGCCGGGGGCGGTCCAAGAGACCCAGTACTTC.

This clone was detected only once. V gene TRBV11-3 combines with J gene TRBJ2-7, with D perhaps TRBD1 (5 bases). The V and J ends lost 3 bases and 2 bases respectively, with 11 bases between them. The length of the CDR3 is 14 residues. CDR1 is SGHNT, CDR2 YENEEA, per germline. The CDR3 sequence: CASSLEKGPYEQYF. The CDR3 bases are TGTGCCAGCAGCTTGGAGAAGGGGCCCTACGAGCAGTACTTC.